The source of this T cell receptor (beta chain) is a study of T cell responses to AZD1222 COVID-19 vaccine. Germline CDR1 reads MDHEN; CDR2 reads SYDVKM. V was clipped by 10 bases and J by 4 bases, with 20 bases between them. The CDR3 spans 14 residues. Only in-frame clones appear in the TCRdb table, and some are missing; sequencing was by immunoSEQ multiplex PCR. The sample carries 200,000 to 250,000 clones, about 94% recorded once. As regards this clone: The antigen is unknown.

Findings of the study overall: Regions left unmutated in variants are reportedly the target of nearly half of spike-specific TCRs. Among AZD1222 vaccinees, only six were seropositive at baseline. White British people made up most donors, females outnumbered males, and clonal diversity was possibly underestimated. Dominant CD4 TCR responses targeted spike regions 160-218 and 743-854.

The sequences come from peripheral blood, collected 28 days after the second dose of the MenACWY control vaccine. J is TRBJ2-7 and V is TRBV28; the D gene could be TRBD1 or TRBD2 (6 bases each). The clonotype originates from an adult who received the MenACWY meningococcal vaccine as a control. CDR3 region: CAIRTMGGRYEQYF. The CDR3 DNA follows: TGTGCCATCAGAACGATGGGGGGCAGGTACGAGCAGTACTTC.